This T cell receptor beta chain was obtained from a study of shared clonotypes between healthy human individuals. Produced via immunoSEQ multiplex PCR; TCRdb's table is partial and in-frame only. The sample has about 470,000 clones; more than 75% are singletons. The CDR3 has 13 residues. The V and J ends lost 1 base and 12 bases respectively, with 18 bases between them. Germline V gene lookup returns CDR1 GTSNPN and CDR2 SVGIG (reference sequence). The chain carries TRBV30 and TRBJ1-2; possible D gene TRBD1, 5 bases. The sequenced sample consisted of PBMCs. The clonotype was recovered from a woman aged 40 to 50 in good health. Some clones in this sample may be carry-over from other donors' samples. Written as DNA, the CDR3 is TGTGCCTGGAGTGCGAATCCTCAGGGAGTTCACACCTTC. Amino acids: CAWSANPQGVHTF.